This record looks at one TCR beta chain sequence and its context. V shed 1 base and J shed 6 bases, with 15 bases lying between them. Germline lookup yields CDR1 KGHSH and CDR2 LQKENI. The CDR3 contains 15 residues. This entry is derived from a study of T cells after yellow fever vaccination. Researchers made TCR cDNA using 5'RACE template switching, and this step added a universal primer site and UMIs. TCRdb fed the 5' RACE reads into MiXCR, producing one record per CDR3 protein. This table has 250,000 to 400,000 distinct CDR3 sequences, 4% to 5.5% appearing once. The chain combines TRBV18 with TRBJ1-2; D ambiguous. Sequences were derived from PBMCs, sampled 15 days after the yellow fever booster vaccination. This receptor was taken from a man between 18 and 29 years old who received the YFV17D yellow fever vaccine. The CDR3 sequence: CASSPRQEAIDGYTF. The CDR3 nucleotides are TGTGCCAGCTCACCACGGCAGGAGGCAATCGATGGCTACACCTTC.